This T cell receptor (beta chain) came from a study of CXCR3-negative and CXCR3-positive naive CD8 T cells. Study-wide points: Whereas memory cells differed, naive CXCR3-negative and CXCR3-positive cells shared similar TRBV-TRBJ usage.

The libraries of TRB cDNA were prepared using 5' RACE with UMI labels. TCRdb reprocessed the 5' RACE reads; each CDR3 protein has one entry and no DNA is given. This repertoire includes 45,000 to 65,000 distinct CDR3 sequences. About this clonotype: Its antigen is not known.

The CDR3 loop spans 12 amino acids. CDR1 and CDR2 from the germline V gene are DFQATT and SNEGSKA (reference sequence). The specimen sequenced was memory CD8+ T cells from blood. The TCR comes from a human donor in good health. Some clones in this sample may be carry-over from other donors' samples. This chain uses TRBV20-1 with TRBJ2-7. The CDR3 sequence is CSARDGAYEQYF.